This TCR beta chain came from a study of blood T cell repertoires in COVID-19. Some clones are missing from TCRdb's copy, which holds only in-frame ones; the method was immunoSEQ multiplex PCR. This table holds over 450,000 clones, roughly 87% found once. Germline V CDR1 and CDR2: MNHEY, SMNVEV (reference sequence). The V end lost 5 bases, the J end lost 0 bases, and 17 bases lay between the germline ends. This CDR3 contains 17 residues. The TCR was taken from a man aged 18 to 30 with COVID-19, enrolled during active disease. The chain employs TRBV27 and TRBJ1-3; no firm D call. What was sequenced was peripheral blood. The CDR3 region is CASSQRVVADSGNTIYF. CDR3 nucleotide sequence: TGTGCCAGCAGTCAACGAGTGGTAGCAGACTCTGGAAACACCATATATTTT.